The 5 T cell receptor beta chains below all came from one sample that was sequenced in a study of shared clonotypes between healthy human individuals. As defined, naive CD8 cells were CD45RO-negative and positively selected for CCR7, with terminally differentiated effector memory CD45RA+ cells excluded. Repertoires were generated with immunoSEQ multiplex PCR, while TCRdb's copy carries only in-frame clones and drops some. The sample includes about 680,000 clones, 92% seen only once; the top ten take more than 20%. Sequenced sample: naive CD8+ T cells sorted from blood. The receptors were sampled from a man aged 25-40 years in good health.

The CDR3 bases are TGTGCCAGCAGCTCCCCGGGACTAGCGGAAAGCACAGATACGCAGTATTTT. Translation gives CASSSPGLAESTDTQYF. The chain joins TRBV7-9 to TRBJ2-3; 11 bases fit TRBD2. This CDR3 spans 17 amino acids. The V and J ends lost 4 bases and 0 bases, in that order; junction bases with no gene match: 6. CDR1 SEHNR and CDR2 FQNEAQ come from the germline V gene (reference sequence). Filled out from reference TRBV7-9 and TRBJ2-3, the complete variable domain reads DTGVSQNPRHKITKRGQNVTFRCDPISEHNRLYWYRQTLGQGPEFLTYFQNEAQLEKSRLLSDRFSAERPKGSFSTLEIQRTEQGDSAMYLCASSSPGLAESTDTQYFGPGTRLTVL.

Only one count was recorded for this clone. This chain links TRBV11-2 with TRBJ2-3, with no clear D. This CDR3 spans 9 amino acids. V lost 11 bases and J 11 bases, leaving 11 bases between the germline ends. Germline V gene lookup returns CDR1 SGHAT and CDR2 FQNNGV. The CDR3 here is CAVLLEQYF. As DNA, the CDR3 is TGTGCCGTTCTTTTAGAGCAGTATTTT.

V and J are TRBV7-2 and TRBJ2-3; TRBD1 matches 9 bases. The V gene end was trimmed by 5 bases and the J gene end by 2 bases; junction bases not matched to a gene: 8. This CDR3 is built from 16 residues. CDR1 and CDR2 (germline): SGHTA, FQGNSA. The chain's CDR3 is CASSQGQGAPTDTQYF. The CDR3 nucleotides read TGTGCCAGCAGCCAGGGACAGGGCGCCCCCACAGATACGCAGTATTTT.

This sequence joins TRBV29-1 and TRBJ2-5; D is unresolved. Germline assignment: CDR1 SQVTM and CDR2 ANQGSEA. The CDR3 totals 14 residues. Trimming took off 4 bases at V and 4 bases at J, with 16 bases between the two ends. Written as DNA, the CDR3 is TGCAGCGTTGTACACCTGGGGAAGGGAGAGACCCAGTACTTC. It is translated as CSVVHLGKGETQYF.

The J gene is TRBJ2-2, the V gene TRBV4-1; the D is unclear. The CDR3 runs 12 residues. The V end was cut by 2 bases, the J end by 4 bases, with 2 bases between. CDR1 is MGHRA and CDR2 is YSYEKL in the germline V gene. DNA for the CDR3: TGCGCCAGCAGCCAATTCACCGGGGAGCTGTTTTTT. Translating gives CASSQFTGELFF.